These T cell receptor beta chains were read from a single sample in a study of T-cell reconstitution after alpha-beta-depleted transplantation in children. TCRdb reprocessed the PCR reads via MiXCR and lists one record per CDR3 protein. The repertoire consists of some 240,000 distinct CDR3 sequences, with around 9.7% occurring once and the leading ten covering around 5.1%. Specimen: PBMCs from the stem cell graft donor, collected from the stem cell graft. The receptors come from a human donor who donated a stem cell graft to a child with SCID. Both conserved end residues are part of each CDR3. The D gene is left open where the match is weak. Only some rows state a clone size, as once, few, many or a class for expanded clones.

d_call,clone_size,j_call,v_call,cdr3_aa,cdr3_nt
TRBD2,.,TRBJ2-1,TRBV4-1,CASSPRTSGGAEQFF,TGCGCCAGCAGCCCCCGGACTAGCGGGGGGGCAGAGCAGTTCTTC
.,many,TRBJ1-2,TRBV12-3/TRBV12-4,CASSLGPPAPEYGYTF,TGTGCCAGCAGTTTAGGTCCCCCGGCGCCTGAGTATGGCTACACCTTC
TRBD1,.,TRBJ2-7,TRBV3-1,CASCPGGRSSYEQYF,TGTGCCAGCTGCCCAGGGGGCAGAAGCTCCTACGAGCAGTACTTC
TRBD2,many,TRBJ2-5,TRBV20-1,CSARNRGGQRGIFETQYF,TGCAGTGCTAGGAATCGCGGGGGGCAACGGGGTATATTTGAGACCCAGTACTTC
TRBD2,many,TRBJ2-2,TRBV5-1,CASSTTSGQTGGELFF,TGCGCCAGCAGCACGACTAGCGGACAGACCGGCGGGGAGCTGTTTTTT
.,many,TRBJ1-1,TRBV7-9,CASSLAKGGTEAFF,TGTGCCAGCAGCTTAGCGAAGGGAGGCACTGAAGCTTTCTTT
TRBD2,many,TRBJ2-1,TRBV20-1,CSAPHGGAPNEQFF,TGCAGTGCTCCCCACGGGGGGGCCCCCAATGAGCAGTTCTTC
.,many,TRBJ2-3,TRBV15,CATRALYQEDTQYF,TGTGCCACCAGAGCCCTATACCAGGAAGATACGCAGTATTTT
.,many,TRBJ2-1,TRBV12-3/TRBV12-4,CASSLGGGQGNEQFF,TGTGCCAGCAGTTTAGGGGGGGGCCAGGGAAATGAGCAGTTCTTC
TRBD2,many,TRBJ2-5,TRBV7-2,CASSLVLWGTSRETQYF,TGTGCCAGCAGCTTAGTATTATGGGGGACTAGCCGAGAGACCCAGTACTTC
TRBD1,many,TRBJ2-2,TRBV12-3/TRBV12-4,CASQPVGTAITGELFF,TGTGCCAGCCAACCCGTTGGGACAGCCATCACCGGGGAGCTGTTTTTT
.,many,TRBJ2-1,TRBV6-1,CASSRLVGTYNEQFF,TGTGCCAGCAGTAGACTAGTGGGGACCTACAATGAGCAGTTCTTC
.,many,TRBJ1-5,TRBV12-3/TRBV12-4,CASSLMGTPQHF,TGTGCCAGCAGTTTAATGGGAACCCCCCAGCATTTT
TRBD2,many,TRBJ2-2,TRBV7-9,CASSLTSGLNTGELFF,TGTGCCAGCAGCCTGACTAGCGGATTAAACACCGGGGAGCTGTTTTTT
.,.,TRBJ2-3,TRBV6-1,CASRRDHTDTQYF,TGTGCCAGCAGGAGGGACCACACAGATACGCAGTATTTT
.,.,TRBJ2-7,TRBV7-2,CASSLERDIRSYEQYF,TGTGCCAGCAGCTTAGAAAGGGATATCCGATCCTACGAGCAGTACTTC
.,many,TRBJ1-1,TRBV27,CASSLKVAGTEAFF,TGTGCCAGCAGTTTAAAGGTGGCGGGCACTGAAGCTTTCTTT
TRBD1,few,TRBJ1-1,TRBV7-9,CASSGRGAMNTEAFF,TGTGCCAGCAGCGGCAGGGGGGCGATGAACACTGAAGCTTTCTTT
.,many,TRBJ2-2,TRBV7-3,CASSLLGNTGELFF,TGTGCCAGCAGCTTACTAGGGAACACCGGGGAGCTGTTTTTT
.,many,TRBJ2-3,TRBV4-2,CASSQMSLMGDTQYF,TGTGCCAGCAGCCAGATGTCGTTAATGGGCGATACGCAGTATTTT
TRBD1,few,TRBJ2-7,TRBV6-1,CASSETPGQGAHEQYF,TGTGCCAGCAGTGAAACGCCGGGACAGGGGGCCCACGAGCAGTACTTC
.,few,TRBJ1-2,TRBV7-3,CASSLIFRDHYGYTF,TGTGCCAGCAGCTTAATCTTCCGGGATCACTATGGCTACACCTTC
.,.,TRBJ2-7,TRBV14,CASSSTRLEQYF,TGTGCCAGCAGCTCCACTAGACTCGAGCAGTACTTC
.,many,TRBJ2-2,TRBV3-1,CASSQRELNTGELFF,TGTGCCAGCAGCCAGAGGGAACTTAACACCGGGGAGCTGTTTTTT
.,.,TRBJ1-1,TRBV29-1,CSVESGQNTEAFF,TGCAGCGTTGAGTCTGGGCAGAACACTGAAGCTTTCTTT
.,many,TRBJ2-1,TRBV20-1,CSATPRNPNEQFF,TGCAGTGCTACTCCTAGAAACCCCAATGAGCAGTTCTTC
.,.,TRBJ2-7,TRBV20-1,CSARDPAGAMAREQYF,TGCAGTGCTAGAGATCCCGCAGGGGCGATGGCGCGGGAGCAGTACTTC
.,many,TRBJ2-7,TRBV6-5,CASSSPRTSYEQYF,TGTGCCAGCAGTTCCCCCAGGACCTCCTACGAGCAGTACTTC
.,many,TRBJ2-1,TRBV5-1,CASSWGPLDNEQFF,TGCGCCAGCAGCTGGGGACCCCTTGACAATGAGCAGTTCTTC
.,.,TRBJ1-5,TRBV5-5,CASSWEQLKIGNQPQHF,TGTGCCAGCAGCTGGGAACAGCTGAAAATAGGCAATCAGCCCCAGCATTTT
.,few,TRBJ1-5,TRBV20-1,CSARDTRQEGDGPQHF,TGCAGTGCTAGAGACACACGACAGGAGGGTGATGGGCCCCAGCATTTT
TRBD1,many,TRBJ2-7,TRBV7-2,CASSQPPGQGGEQYF,TGTGCCAGCAGCCAACCCCCGGGACAGGGTGGCGAGCAGTACTTC
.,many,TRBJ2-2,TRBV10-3,CAISESGTGELFF,TGTGCCATCAGTGAATCGGGGACCGGGGAGCTGTTTTTT
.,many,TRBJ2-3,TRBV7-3,CASSESGADTQYF,TGTGCCAGCAGCGAGTCAGGGGCAGATACGCAGTATTTT
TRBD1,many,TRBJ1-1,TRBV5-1,CASSLGDRQGPEAFF,TGCGCCAGCAGCTTGGGGGACCGACAGGGCCCTGAAGCTTTCTTT
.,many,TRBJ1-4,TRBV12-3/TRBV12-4,CASRSHGEKLFF,TGTGCCAGCAGGTCCCACGGAGAAAAACTGTTTTTT
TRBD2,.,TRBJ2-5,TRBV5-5,CASSYSLLAGGPETQYF,TGTGCCAGCAGCTATTCCCTCCTAGCGGGGGGGCCGGAGACCCAGTACTTC
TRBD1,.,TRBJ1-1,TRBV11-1,CASSLRDRGLGTEAFF,TGTGCCAGCAGCTTGCGGGACAGGGGGCTAGGGACTGAAGCTTTCTTT
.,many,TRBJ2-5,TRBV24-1,CATSGPGLEETQYF,TGTGCCACCAGTGGGCCTGGCCTAGAAGAGACCCAGTACTTC
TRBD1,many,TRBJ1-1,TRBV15,CATISDRVSTEAFF,TGTGCCACCATTTCGGACAGGGTGAGCACTGAAGCTTTCTTT
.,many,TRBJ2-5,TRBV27,CASSLRGLETQYF,TGTGCCAGCAGTTTGAGAGGACTAGAGACCCAGTACTTC
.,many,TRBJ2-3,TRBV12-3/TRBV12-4,CASSPQERQYF,TGTGCCAGCAGCCCCCAGGAGCGACAGTATTTT
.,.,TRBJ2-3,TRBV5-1,CASSLFSRRDPPSDTQYF,TGCGCCAGCAGCTTGTTTTCTCGCAGAGACCCCCCGTCAGATACGCAGTATTTT
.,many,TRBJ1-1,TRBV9,CASSVTLGMNTEAFF,TGTGCCAGCAGCGTGACCCTGGGAATGAACACTGAAGCTTTCTTT
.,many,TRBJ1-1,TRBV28,CASRSNEAQSAFAEAFF,TGTGCCAGCAGGTCGAACGAAGCCCAATCTGCTTTCGCTGAAGCTTTCTTT
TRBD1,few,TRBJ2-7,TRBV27,CASSLTGQGVYEQYF,TGTGCCAGCAGCCTTACAGGACAGGGGGTCTACGAGCAGTACTTC
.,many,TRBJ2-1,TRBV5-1,CASSRTGNSYNEQFF,TGCGCCAGCTCTCGAACGGGAAACTCCTACAATGAGCAGTTCTTC
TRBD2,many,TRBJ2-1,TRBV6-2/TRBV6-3,CASSSGLAGPNEQFF,TGTGCCAGCAGCTCGGGACTAGCGGGACCCAATGAGCAGTTCTTC
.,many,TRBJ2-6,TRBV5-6,CASSLLVGSGANVLTF,TGTGCCAGCAGCTTATTGGTCGGCTCTGGGGCCAACGTCCTGACTTTC
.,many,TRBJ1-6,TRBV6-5,CATGLRNSPLHF,TGTGCCACAGGGTTAAGGAATTCACCCCTCCACTTT
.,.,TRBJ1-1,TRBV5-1,CASGLSGGNTEAFF,TGCGCCAGCGGATTATCTGGGGGGAACACTGAAGCTTTCTTT
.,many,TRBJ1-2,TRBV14,CASSLDTDLNYGYTF,TGTGCCAGCAGCCTCGACACCGATCTTAACTATGGCTACACCTTC
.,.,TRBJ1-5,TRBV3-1,CASSPTTLSNQPQHF,TGTGCCAGCAGCCCGACGACGCTTAGCAATCAGCCCCAGCATTTT
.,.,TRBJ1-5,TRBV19,CASSTLPVGAQHF,TGTGCCAGTAGTACCCTTCCGGTGGGGGCCCAGCATTTT
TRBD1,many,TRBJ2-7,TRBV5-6,CASSFGQAPSYEQYF,TGTGCCAGCAGCTTTGGACAGGCGCCTTCCTACGAGCAGTACTTC